The 17 T cell receptor beta chains presented below share a single source sample, sequenced in a study of blood T cell repertoires in COVID-19. Method: immunoSEQ multiplex PCR; TCRdb's copy keeps in-frame clones and lacks some. The table has approximately 110,000 clones, roughly 90% seen once; the top ten hold 8.4%. Sequencing was carried out using peripheral blood. Every receptor here comes from a woman in her 70s who had recovered from COVID-19.

The V and J genes are TRBV28 and TRBJ1-2; TRBD1 matches at 8 bases. Germline assignment: CDR1 MDHEN and CDR2 SYDVKM. This CDR3 spans 13 amino acids. J lost 4 bases, V lost 5 bases, and 3 bases had no gene match. CDR3 loop: CASSPQGAYGYTF. The CDR3 DNA sequence: TGTGCCAGCAGTCCGCAGGGGGCCTATGGCTACACCTTC.

The chain combines TRBV2 with TRBJ2-3; no reliable D call. The CDR3 runs to 13 residues. Germline V lookup: CDR1 SNHLY, CDR2 FYNNEI. Trimming cost V 8 bases and J 2 bases, with 11 bases left between them. The DNA for the CDR3 is TGTGCCAGCGTGTCAGAACCCACAGATACGCAGTATTTT. This translates into CASVSEPTDTQYF. The full variable domain, in which reference TRBV2 and TRBJ2-3 provide the parts outside the CDR3, is EPEVTQTPSHQVTQMGQEVILRCVPISNHLYFYWYRQILGQKVEFLVSFYNNEISEKSEIFDDQFSVERPDGSNFTLKIRSTKLEDSAMYFCASVSEPTDTQYFGPGTRLTVL.

Written as DNA, the CDR3 is TGTGCCAGTAGCGAAAACAGGGGGGAAAAACTGTTTTTT. Translating it yields CASSENRGEKLFF. The J gene is TRBJ1-4, the V gene TRBV19, with 8 bases matching TRBD1. Germline V lookup: CDR1 LNHDA, CDR2 SQIVND (reference sequence). J gave up 8 bases and V 6 bases, and 5 bases lay outside the gene matches. This CDR3 has 13 residues.

The V call is TRBV6-5, the J call TRBJ1-6; tentative D call: TRBD1 (5 bases). Trimming took 6 bases from V and 3 from J, leaving 12 bases between them. This CDR3 region has 15 residues. CDR1 is MNHEY, CDR2 SVGAGI, per germline. The CDR3 bases are TGTGCCAGCAGAGATAGGGGTAACTATAATTCACCCCTCCACTTT. Its translation: CASRDRGNYNSPLHF.

This clone was counted between two and nine times. This sequence joins TRBV14 and TRBJ1-1; D uncertain. Germline values: CDR1 SGHDN, CDR2 FVKESK. V was cut by 3 bases and J by 5 bases, with 10 bases left in between. The CDR3 is 13 residues long. CDR3 DNA: TGTGCCAGCAGCCAGGGGAGGGTGACTGAAGCTTTCTTT. This sequence encodes CASSQGRVTEAFF. Looking up the rest from reference TRBV14 and TRBJ1-1 gives the full variable domain: EAGVTQFPSHSVIEKGQTVTLRCDPISGHDNLYWYRRVMGKEIKFLLHFVKESKQDESGMPNNRFLAERTGGTYSTLKVQPAELEDSGVYFCASSQGRVTEAFFGQGTRLTVV.

In DNA form, the CDR3 reads TGTGCCATCAGTGGGGGCCTGGGGCAAGAGACCCAGTACTTC. Its protein is CAISGGLGQETQYF. V gene TRBV10-3 combines with J gene TRBJ2-5; D possibly corresponds to TRBD1 (5 bases). V lost 4 bases and J lost 2, with 11 bases in between. The CDR3 spans 14 residues. Germline values: CDR1 ENHRY, CDR2 SYGVKD.

The V and J genes are TRBV7-3 and TRBJ2-1; 7 nucleotides match TRBD2. Per germline, CDR1 SGHTA and CDR2 FQGTGA. This CDR3 comprises 15 residues. V shed 2 bases, J shed 2 bases, and the junction held 3 bases outside the gene matches. DNA of the CDR3: TGTGCCAGCAGCTTACAGCGGGAACCCTACAATGAGCAGTTCTTC. Encoded protein: CASSLQREPYNEQFF. Full variable domain (outside the CDR3, taken from reference TRBV7-3 and TRBJ2-1): GAGVSQTPSNKVTEKGKYVELRCDPISGHTALYWYRQSLGQGPEFLIYFQGTGAADDSGLPNDRFFAVRPEGSVSTLKIQRTERGDSAVYLCASSLQREPYNEQFFGPGTRLTVL.

The V call is TRBV28, the J call TRBJ2-3; D gene uncertain. CDR1 and CDR2 (germline): MDHEN, SYDVKM. The CDR3 spans 13 residues. Trimming cost V 7 bases and J 0 bases, with 8 bases left between them. This chain's CDR3 is CASIGLSTDTQYF. CDR3 nucleotide sequence: TGTGCCAGCATTGGGCTTAGCACAGATACGCAGTATTTT. The entire variable domain, with the rest obtained from reference TRBV28 and TRBJ2-3, is as follows: DVKVTQSSRYLVKRTGEKVFLECVQDMDHENMFWYRQDPGLGLRLIYFSYDVKMKEKGDIPEGYSVSREKKERFSLILESASTNQTSMYLCASIGLSTDTQYFGPGTRLTVL.

The genes are TRBV7-8 and TRBJ2-1; 9 nucleotides match TRBD1. CDR3 length: 18 residues. Looked up from germline, CDR1 is SGHVS and CDR2 is FQNEAQ. J gave up 5 bases and V 2 bases, and 13 bases lay outside the gene matches. CDR3 nucleotide sequence: TGTGCCAGCAGCTTACGCCGATCTACAGGGGGCTTACACAATGAGCAGTTCTTC. Its translation is CASSLRRSTGGLHNEQFF.

The rearrangement links TRBV5-1 to TRBJ2-7; D is ambiguous. V was pared by 4 bases and J by 2 bases, with 19 bases between. This CDR3 is built from 16 residues. Germline V gives CDR1 SGHRS, CDR2 YFSETQ. The CDR3, as DNA: TGCGCCAGCAGCCCTTTAATGAGTCGCCCTCCCTACGAGCAGTACTTC. Its protein product is CASSPLMSRPPYEQYF.

V is TRBV6-5 and J is TRBJ1-3; a possible D gene is TRBD1 (6 bases). The CDR3 extends over 14 amino acids. Germline V gene sequence: CDR1 MNHEY, CDR2 SVGAGI. Trimming cost V 7 bases and J 0 bases, with 10 bases left between them. The CDR3 region has the DNA TGTGCCAGCACAGGGGATTACTCTGGAAACACCATATATTTT. This encodes CASTGDYSGNTIYF.

This chain links TRBV5-5 with TRBJ2-3; D remains ambiguous. The CDR3 totals 14 residues. Trimming shortened V by 4 bases and J by 2 bases, and 11 bases separated the two germline ends. The germline gives CDR1 SGHKS, CDR2 YYEKEE (reference sequence). The CDR3 here is CASSLPSPTDTQYF. Written as DNA, the CDR3 is TGTGCCAGCAGCCTCCCGTCTCCCACAGATACGCAGTATTTT.

This chain uses TRBV9 with TRBJ1-1, with D uncertain. V lost 7 bases to trimming and J lost 11 bases, with 18 bases between them. CDR1 SGDLS and CDR2 YYNGEE come from the germline V gene. CDR3 length: 12 residues. The CDR3 nucleotides read TGTGCCAGCCGCATGGTTTCGGGTCGGGCTTTCTTT. Encoded protein: CASRMVSGRAFF.

The rearrangement joins TRBV4-3 to TRBJ2-1; TRBD2 is a possible D gene (6 bases). The germline gives CDR1 LGHNA, CDR2 YSLEER. The CDR3 loop spans 18 amino acids. V shed 0 bases and J shed 5 bases, with 20 bases lying between them. The CDR3 nucleotides read TGCGCCAGCAGCCAAGAGGCCCTGGGCTGGCGGGATAACAATGAGCAGTTCTTC. It encodes CASSQEALGWRDNNEQFF.

The genes are TRBV5-1 and TRBJ2-5, with 9 bases identical to TRBD2. V gave up 0 bases and J gave up 6 bases; unmatched junction bases: 9. In germline, CDR1 is SGHRS, CDR2 YFSETQ. The CDR3 is made up of 16 amino acids. DNA for the CDR3: TGCGCCAGCAGCTTGGCTTTAGGGACTAGCTTGCAGACCCAGTACTTC. This gives the protein CASSLALGTSLQTQYF.

The CDR3 region is CASSPTGGNSPLHF. The CDR3 DNA follows: TGCGCCAGCAGCCCGACAGGGGGTAATTCACCCCTCCACTTT. The rearrangement uses TRBV5-1 and TRBJ1-6; 9 bases map to TRBD1. The J segment lost 6 bases and the V segment lost 4 bases, leaving 2 bases of the junction unmatched. CDR1 is SGHRS and CDR2 is YFSETQ in the germline V gene. The CDR3 consists of 14 residues.

The genes are TRBV7-2 and TRBJ2-7; D call uncertain. Trimming shortened V by 2 bases and J by 2 bases, and 7 bases separated the two germline ends. The length of the CDR3 is 13 residues. CDR1 and CDR2 from the germline V gene are SGHTA and FQGNSA. The CDR3 reads CASSLSGTYEQYF. DNA for the CDR3: TGTGCCAGCAGCTTATCAGGAACCTACGAGCAGTACTTC. Full variable domain (remainder filled in from reference TRBV7-2 and TRBJ2-7): GAGVSQSPSNKVTEKGKDVELRCDPISGHTALYWYRQSLGQGLEFLIYFQGNSAPDKSGLPSDRFSAERTGGSVSTLTIQRTQQEDSAVYLCASSLSGTYEQYFGPGTRLTVT.